What follows is one T cell receptor beta chain and its context. CDR1 and CDR2 from the germline V gene are SEHNR and FQNEAQ (reference sequence). V lost 7 bases to trimming and J lost 5 bases; unmatched junction nucleotides: 6. There are 14 residues in the CDR3. The repertoire was sequenced with immunoSEQ multiplex PCR; TCRdb's copy has only in-frame clones and lacks some. This sample has about 180,000 clones, with approximately 88% found just once. The data are from a study of blood T cell repertoires in COVID-19. Study overall: PBMCs, B-cell-depleted T cells, or T cells were the source of the cDNA or gDNA that made up the material.

The TCR originated in a woman in her 30s with acute or convalescent COVID-19. The specimen sequenced was peripheral blood. The V call is TRBV7-9, the J call TRBJ2-3; TRBD2 agrees at 10 bases. The CDR3 loop reads CASTLAGEKDTQYF. DNA for the CDR3: TGTGCCAGCACGCTAGCGGGAGAAAAAGATACGCAGTATTTT.